These 10 T cell receptor beta chains originate from one sample sequenced in a study of OX40 agonist ivuxolimab in advanced cancers. Sequencing was performed with immunoSEQ multiplex PCR; in TCRdb, only in-frame clones are kept and a portion is missing. The profile shows more than 50,000 clones, nearly 90% of them singletons. The sample consisted of CD4+ or CD8+ T cells sorted from blood, taken in a trial of the OX40 agonist ivuxolimab. These receptors were taken from an adult with an advanced solid tumor such as melanoma, head and neck, liver or kidney cancer.

The chain carries TRBV10-3 and TRBJ2-7; D is possibly TRBD1 (6 bases). V was cut by 7 bases and J by 4 bases, with 23 bases left in between. This CDR3 contains 16 residues. Germline lookup yields CDR1 ENHRY and CDR2 SYGVKD. For the CDR3, the DNA is TGTGCCATCACTCGGGGTGGGGCCATAGGGGGTTACGAGCAGTACTTC. It specifies CAITRGGAIGGYEQYF.

This rearrangement joins TRBV11-1 to TRBJ1-2, with 10 bases lining up with TRBD1. The CDR3 has 14 amino acids. CDR1 and CDR2 from the germline V gene are SGHAT and FQDESV (reference sequence). J was trimmed by 7 bases and V by 5 bases; bases with no gene match: 7. CDR3 protein: CASSPGTGVGGYTF. CDR3 nucleotide sequence: TGTGCCAGCAGCCCCGGGACAGGGGTCGGTGGCTACACCTTC.

The V call is TRBV4-1, the J call TRBJ2-3; D is ambiguous. CDR1 MGHRA and CDR2 YSYEKL come from the germline V gene. The CDR3 has 13 residues. The V end lost 1 base, the J end lost 3 bases, and 5 bases lay between the germline ends. The DNA of the CDR3 is TGCGCCAGCAGCCAAGCCGGGACAGATACGCAGTATTTT. Translation gives CASSQAGTDTQYF.

V usage is TRBV9 and J usage is TRBJ1-3, with a weak D call TRBD1 (6 bases). Deletions cut 2 bases from V and 2 bases from J, with 14 bases between. The V gene's germline CDR1 is SGDLS and CDR2 YYNGEE. The length of the CDR3 is 16 residues. CDR3 region: CASSVLHGGPGNTIYF. The CDR3 bases are TGTGCCAGCAGCGTCCTCCATGGGGGGCCTGGAAACACCATATATTTT.

This chain connects TRBV10-1 to TRBJ2-2; tentative D call: TRBD2 (5 bases). The germline V gene encodes CDR1 WNHNN and CDR2 SYGVQD (reference sequence). The CDR3 totals 13 residues. Trimming stripped 8 bases from V and 5 bases from J, with 12 bases between. CDR3 DNA: TGCGCCAGCGGACTCTCGAGGACCGGGGAGCTGTTTTTT. It is translated as CASGLSRTGELFF.

This sequence joins TRBV6-1 and TRBJ1-5; D possibly corresponds to TRBD1 (6 bases). CDR1 is MNHNS, CDR2 SASEGT, per germline. Trimming stripped 6 bases from V and 4 bases from J, with 16 bases between. The CDR3 contains 15 residues. This CDR3 reads CASRAQGEKNQPQHF. In DNA, the CDR3 is TGTGCCAGCAGGGCACAGGGCGAGAAAAATCAGCCCCAGCATTTT.

The CDR3, as DNA: TGTGCCAGCAGACTTTGGTATACAGCGAGCTCTGGGGCCAACGTCCTGACTTTC. It is translated as CASRLWYTASSGANVLTF. The chain couples TRBV27 to TRBJ2-6; D gene uncertain. The CDR3 contains 18 residues. Germline CDR1 is MNHEY and CDR2 is SMNVEV (reference sequence). V was cut by 6 bases and J by 0 bases, with 18 bases left in between.

This sequence joins TRBV7-2 and TRBJ2-3; 8 bases map to TRBD2. Germline lookup yields CDR1 SGHTA and CDR2 FQGNSA. V was clipped by 5 bases and J by 1 base; unmatched bases: 2. The length of the CDR3 is 14 residues. The CDR3 region has the DNA TGTGCCAGCAGCCCGACTAGCGGCACAGATACGCAGTATTTT. This sequence encodes CASSPTSGTDTQYF.

The chain carries TRBV29-1 and TRBJ1-4; D is unclear. V was cut by 2 bases and J by 4 bases, with 14 bases left in between. The CDR3 is made up of 15 amino acids. CDR1 and CDR2 from the germline V gene are SQVTM and ANQGSEA. The CDR3 DNA reads TGCAGCGTTGAAATTAGGACGGCTTTTAATGAAAAACTGTTTTTT. It specifies CSVEIRTAFNEKLFF.

The chain couples TRBV5-1 to TRBJ1-2, with D perhaps matching TRBD1 (5 bases). This CDR3 spans 12 amino acids. V dropped 4 bases and J dropped 4 bases, with 8 bases sitting between them. CDR1 is SGHRS and CDR2 is YFSETQ in the germline V gene. The DNA for the CDR3 is TGCGCCAGCAGCGTCGACAGCTATGGCTACACCTTC. The encoded protein is CASSVDSYGYTF.